In its sample, the clone carrying this T cell receptor (beta chain) was seen once. Its cognate antigen is unknown. The sample comes from a study of T cell responses to AZD1222 COVID-19 vaccine. Whole-study results and caveats: Spike as a whole was targeted by vaccine-associated CD4 TCRs, dominant at 160-218 and 743-854. All repertoire sampling was performed exclusively after the peak T cell response. Only 5 or 6 people who got AZD1222 tested seropositive at baseline. An increase in Spike-specific TCR breadth and depth was observed after two AZD1222 doses.

The table came from immunoSEQ multiplex PCR; TCRdb's copy has only in-frame clones and leaves some out. The sample has roughly 150,000 clones, over 85% seen once. This TCR was recovered from an adult in good health. The sample consisted of peripheral blood, taken on day 0 of AZD1222 vaccination.

CDR3 coding DNA: TGTGCCAGCAGCTTGGTAGGAACTGAAGCTTTCTTT. It codes for CASSLVGTEAFF. The chain links TRBV5-6 to TRBJ1-1; D remains ambiguous. From germline, CDR1 is SGHDT and CDR2 YYEEEE. V dropped 0 bases and J dropped 5 bases, with 5 bases sitting between them. CDR3 size: 12 residues.